This record looks at one T cell receptor (beta chain) sequence and its context. Its matching antigen is unknown. TCRdb fed the 5' RACE reads into MiXCR, producing one record per CDR3 protein. The data show roughly 350,000 distinct CDR3 sequences, approximately 27% seen once. There are 16 residues in the CDR3. Germline lookup yields CDR1 LGHDT and CDR2 YNNKEL (reference sequence). V was pared by 5 bases and J by 0 bases, with 9 bases of the junction left unmatched. The record originates from a study of T-cell memory formation after mild COVID-19. Study information: Clusters were largely donor specific.

Overall study results and limits: Shrinking CD4+ clones were chiefly CM and EM; CD8+ ones were chiefly EMRA. Researchers could not confirm that second-wave clones peaking on day 37 targeted SARS-CoV-2.

J is TRBJ1-1 and V is TRBV3-1; 7 bases agree with TRBD1. The sequencing sample was made of PBMCs or a T cell subset sorted from them (not recorded which). The TCR comes from an adult woman who had mild COVID-19 (a few samples of this study predate the infection). Cell type and time point are not known. CDR3 sequence: CASSYKAGGVNTEAFF. The CDR3 bases are TGTGCCAGCAGCTACAAGGCAGGGGGAGTGAACACTGAAGCTTTCTTT.